Presented here are 20 T cell receptor beta chains from one specimen sequenced in a study of blood T cells in healthy people across ages. A sample-barcoded 5' primer and a J-beta primer mix were used in a second PCR of roughly 7 to 12 cycles. MiXCR, run by TCRdb on the 5' RACE reads, gives a single entry per CDR3 protein. The data hold fewer than 600,000 distinct CDR3 sequences, with 25% to 35% observed a single time. This sample also appeared in a second study, on T cells of mothers and their children.

The sample was blood. Every receptor here comes from a boy aged 2 to 10 in good health.

The V call is TRBV20-1, the J call TRBJ2-1; D might be TRBD1 (5 bases). The J call is uncertain, as TRBJ2-7 better fits the DNA end. The germline V gene encodes CDR1 DFQATT and CDR2 SNEGSKA (reference sequence). CDR3 length equals 15 residues. The CDR3 bases are TGCAGTGCCGAAGACGGACAAGACTCAACCTACGAGCAGTACTTC. Amino acids: CSAEDGQDSTYEQYF.

The rearrangement links TRBV9 to TRBJ1-5; D is undetermined. The ends were cut back, 0 bases at V and 5 bases at J, with 15 bases in the middle. The CDR3 totals 16 residues. Germline CDR1 is SGDLS and CDR2 is YYNGEE. This CDR3 reads CASSVDRVRSDQPQHF. The DNA of the CDR3 is TGTGCCAGCAGCGTAGATAGGGTAAGGAGCGATCAGCCCCAGCATTTT.

The rearrangement uses TRBV12-3 or TRBV12-4 and TRBJ1-4; D is unresolved. The CDR3 is 12 residues long. Between the trimmed V and J ends, which lost 3 bases and 7 bases, there was a span of 6 bases. This CDR3 reads CASSFYGEKLFF. CDR3 bases: TGTGCCAGCAGTTTTTATGGTGAAAAACTGTTTTTT.

This clonotype came up a few times. The gene calls are TRBV11-2 and TRBJ2-2, with 7 bases aligning to TRBD1. The CDR3 runs to 14 residues. The trim removed 3 bases at V and 7 bases at J, leaving 5 bases unmatched. Germline assignment: CDR1 SGHAT and CDR2 FQNNGV. The CDR3, as DNA: TGTGCCAGCAGCTTGCAGGGGGTGGACGGGGAGCTGTTTTTT. It specifies CASSLQGVDGELFF.

This clonotype was observed a handful of times. This chain uses TRBV12-3 or TRBV12-4 with TRBJ2-3; the D gene is possibly TRBD1 (6 bases). V was cut by 4 bases and J by 2 bases, with 13 bases left in between. The CDR3 is made up of 15 amino acids. As DNA, the CDR3 is TGTGCCAGCAGTTCACAGGGACATAACACAGATACGCAGTATTTT. This encodes CASSSQGHNTDTQYF.

This clonotype has just a few counts. V is TRBV20-1 and J is TRBJ2-5; 10 nucleotides line up with TRBD2. The V segment lost 3 bases and the J segment 4 bases; nucleotides outside the gene matches: 8. This CDR3 has 15 amino acids. Germline lookup yields CDR1 DFQATT and CDR2 SNEGSKA (reference sequence). CDR3 amino acids: CSASKNSGGRETQYF. CDR3 coding DNA: TGCAGTGCTAGTAAGAATAGCGGGGGGCGAGAGACCCAGTACTTC.

This clonotype was observed a few times. This chain joins TRBV4-3 and TRBJ1-2; the D gene is possibly TRBD1 (6 bases). The CDR3 runs 14 residues. Germline-derived CDR1 and CDR2 are LGHNA and YSLEER. V was trimmed by 4 bases and J by 1 base, leaving 10 bases between them. CDR3 amino acids: CASSPDRSNYGYTF. The CDR3 DNA reads TGCGCCAGCAGCCCCGACAGGAGTAACTATGGCTACACCTTC.

In this sample, this clonotype turned up a few times. The chain has TRBV5-1 and TRBJ2-3; maybe TRBD2 (5 bases). V was pared by 8 bases and J by 0 bases, with 16 bases between. Germline CDR1 reads SGHRS; CDR2 reads YFSETQ. The CDR3 runs to 15 residues. DNA for the CDR3: TGCGCCAGTGCGGAGGTTGGGGAGAGCACAGATACGCAGTATTTT. It codes for CASAEVGESTDTQYF.

V and J are TRBV20-1 and TRBJ1-4; D perhaps matches TRBD1 (6 bases). V was clipped by 4 bases and J by 4 bases, with 10 bases between them. Per the germline V gene, CDR1 is DFQATT and CDR2 is SNEGSKA (reference sequence). This CDR3 has 13 residues. The CDR3 DNA sequence: TGCAGTGCTACGACAGGCGGTAATGAAAAACTGTTTTTT. It codes for CSATTGGNEKLFF.

The gene calls are TRBV7-2 and TRBJ1-2, with TRBD1 matching 7 bases. After removal of 5 bases from V and 0 bases from J, the junction contained 6 bases not matched to a gene. Germline values: CDR1 SGHTA, CDR2 FQGNSA. CDR3 length equals 15 residues. The CDR3 sequence is CASSPATGANYGYTF. The CDR3 nucleotides read TGTGCCAGCAGCCCAGCTACAGGGGCTAACTATGGCTACACCTTC.

In this sample, this clonotype turned up many times. The chain is built from TRBV5-5 and TRBJ2-2, with D possibly matching TRBD2 (6 bases). CDR1 and CDR2 (germline): SGHKS, YYEKEE (reference sequence). This CDR3 comprises 15 residues. The germline V and J ends were trimmed by 0 bases and 2 bases, with 8 bases remaining between them. Written as DNA, the CDR3 is TGTGCCAGCAGCTTGGTTGCGGGAAACACCGGGGAGCTGTTTTTT. Amino acid sequence: CASSLVAGNTGELFF.

This clonotype was observed at least ten times. This sequence joins TRBV7-9 and TRBJ1-4; D is unclear. The germline V and J ends were trimmed by 5 bases and 12 bases, with 13 bases remaining between them. The CDR3 contains 12 residues. CDR1 SEHNR and CDR2 FQNEAQ come from the germline V gene (reference sequence). CDR3: CASSRANQELFF. CDR3 in DNA: TGTGCCAGCAGCCGAGCTAATCAGGAACTGTTTTTT.

The CDR3 DNA follows: TGTGCCAGCAGCAACCGGGACGGACGCACAGATACGCAGTATTTT. The encoded protein is CASSNRDGRTDTQYF. V is TRBV9 and J is TRBJ2-3; D is possibly TRBD1 or TRBD2 (5 bases each). Trimming removed 4 bases from V and 1 base from J, with 13 bases in between. Looked up from germline, CDR1 is SGDLS and CDR2 is YYNGEE. This CDR3 has 15 residues.

In this sample, this clonotype turned up once. The chain couples TRBV5-1 to TRBJ2-5; D remains ambiguous. CDR1 and CDR2 from the germline V gene are SGHRS and YFSETQ. Trimming removed 0 bases at V and 5 bases at J, with 11 bases between. The CDR3 has 14 residues. CDR3 nucleotide sequence: TGCGCCAGCAGCTTGGCCGGCGAATCCGAGACCCAGTACTTC. This sequence encodes CASSLAGESETQYF. The whole variable domain, remainder taken from reference TRBV5-1 and TRBJ2-5, is KAGVTQTPRYLIKTRGQQVTLSCSPISGHRSVSWYQQTPGQGLQFLFEYFSETQRNKGNFPGRFSGRQFSNSRSEMNVSTLELGDSALYLCASSLAGESETQYFGPGTRLLVL.

The chain employs TRBV5-4 and TRBJ2-3; D gene uncertain. CDR1 SGHNT and CDR2 YYREEE come from the germline V gene (reference sequence). The CDR3 loop spans 15 amino acids. Between the trimmed V and J ends, which lost 0 bases and 2 bases, there was a span of 10 bases. This CDR3 is CASSLGGVSTDTQYF. As DNA, the CDR3 is TGTGCCAGCAGCTTGGGTGGGGTCTCCACAGATACGCAGTATTTT.

This clonotype has only a few counts. The V and J genes are TRBV18 and TRBJ2-3, with D perhaps matching TRBD2 (6 bases). V lost 0 bases, J lost 1 base, and 11 bases lay in between. The length of the CDR3 is 16 residues. Germline V lookup: CDR1 KGHSH, CDR2 LQKENI. In DNA form, the CDR3 reads TGTGCCAGCTCACCACCGCTATGGGAGGGCACAGATACGCAGTATTTT. It yields the protein CASSPPLWEGTDTQYF.

This clonotype turned up a few times. This chain uses TRBV29-1 with TRBJ1-4, with TRBD1 identical over 7 bases. With V trimmed by 5 bases and J by 8 bases, 11 bases remained unmatched. The germline CDR1 and CDR2 sequences are SQVTM and ANQGSEA. This CDR3 spans 14 amino acids. CDR3 sequence: CSVLGGAEPEKLFF. The CDR3 nucleotides are TGCAGCGTTTTAGGGGGCGCGGAGCCCGAAAAACTGTTTTTT.

This chain uses TRBV12-3 or TRBV12-4 with TRBJ2-5, with 9 bases fitting TRBD2. The V gene end was trimmed by 2 bases and the J gene end by 0 bases; junction bases not matched to a gene: 4. This CDR3 has 16 amino acids. In DNA, the CDR3 is TGTGCCAGCAGTTTAAACAGCGGGGGGTACCAAGAGACCCAGTACTTC. Its protein is CASSLNSGGYQETQYF.

CDR3 amino acids: CASSQEFGSIAKNIQYF. The CDR3 DNA reads TGCGCCAGCAGCCAAGAGTTCGGGTCAATAGCCAAAAACATTCAGTACTTC. This rearrangement joins TRBV4-1 to TRBJ2-4; D unresolved. Trimming left V 0 bases short and J 0 bases short, with 12 bases between. Per the germline V gene, CDR1 is MGHRA and CDR2 is YSYEKL. The CDR3 extends over 17 amino acids.

This clonotype has ten or more counts. The chain links TRBV2 to TRBJ2-6; the D is unclear. Trimming removed 7 bases at V and 2 bases at J, with 6 bases between. The CDR3 sequence is 13 residues long. CDR1 and CDR2 from the germline V gene are SNHLY and FYNNEI. In DNA form, the CDR3 reads TGTGCCAGCACTGGGACTGGGGCCAACGTCCTGACTTTC. As protein: CASTGTGANVLTF.